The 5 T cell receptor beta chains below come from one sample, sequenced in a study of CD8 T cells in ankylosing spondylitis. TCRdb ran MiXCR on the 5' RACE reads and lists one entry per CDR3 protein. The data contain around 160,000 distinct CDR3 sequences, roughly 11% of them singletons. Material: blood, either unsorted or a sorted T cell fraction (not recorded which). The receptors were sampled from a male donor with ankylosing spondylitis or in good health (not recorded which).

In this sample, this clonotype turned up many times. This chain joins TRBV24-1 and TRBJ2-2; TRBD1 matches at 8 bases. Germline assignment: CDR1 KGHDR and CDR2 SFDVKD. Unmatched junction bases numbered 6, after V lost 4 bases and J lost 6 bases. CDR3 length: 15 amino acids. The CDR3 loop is CATSDRTGIAGELFF. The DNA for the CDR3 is TGTGCCACCAGTGACCGGACAGGGATCGCCGGGGAGCTGTTTTTT.

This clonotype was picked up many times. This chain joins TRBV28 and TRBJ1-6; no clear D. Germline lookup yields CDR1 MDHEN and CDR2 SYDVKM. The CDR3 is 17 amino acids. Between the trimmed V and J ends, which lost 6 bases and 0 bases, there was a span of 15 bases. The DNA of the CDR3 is TGTGCCAGCAGGAAAGGAACTTTTTCCTCCTATAATTCACCCCTCCACTTT. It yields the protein CASRKGTFSSYNSPLHF.

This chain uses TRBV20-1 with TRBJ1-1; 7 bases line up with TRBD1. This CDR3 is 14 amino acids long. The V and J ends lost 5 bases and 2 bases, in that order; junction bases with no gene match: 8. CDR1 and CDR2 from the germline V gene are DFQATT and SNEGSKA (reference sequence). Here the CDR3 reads CSAPLQGPNTEAFF. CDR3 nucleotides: TGCAGTGCTCCACTACAGGGGCCTAACACTGAAGCTTTCTTT.

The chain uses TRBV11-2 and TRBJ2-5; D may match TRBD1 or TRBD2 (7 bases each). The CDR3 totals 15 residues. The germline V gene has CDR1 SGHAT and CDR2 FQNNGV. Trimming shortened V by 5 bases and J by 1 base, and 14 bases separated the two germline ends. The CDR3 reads CASSLQGGSQETQYF. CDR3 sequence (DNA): TGTGCCAGCAGCCTCCAGGGGGGGAGCCAAGAGACCCAGTACTTC.

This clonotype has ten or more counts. CDR3 region: CASSLAGASSYNSPLHF. CDR3 sequence (DNA): TGTGCCAGCAGCTTGGCCGGGGCGAGCTCCTATAATTCACCCCTCCACTTT. The J gene is TRBJ1-6, the V gene TRBV5-6, with a weak D call TRBD1 (5 bases). The ends were cut back, 0 bases at V and 0 bases at J, with 10 bases in the middle. There are 17 residues in the CDR3. The V gene's germline CDR1 is SGHDT and CDR2 YYEEEE.